Shown below are 18 T cell receptor beta chains from a single sample sequenced in a study of blood T cell repertoires in COVID-19 (dated by TCRdb to 2018 to 2021). Libraries were prepared through the immunoSEQ multiplex PCR assay. TCRdb re-hosts the immuneACCESS table, in-frame sequences only. Its copies lack some clones; in the studies checked, an unresolved V gene accounts for under half of them, and the cause for the rest is not known. The sample contains about 250,000 clones, roughly 87% of them found a single time. The leading ten clones occupy about 6% of the sample. Material: PBMCs or T cells enriched from blood (not recorded which). The receptors here all came from a woman aged 30 to 39 with acute COVID-19.

The CDR3: CASSQTGDSPLHF. CDR3 in DNA: TGTGCCAGCAGCCAAACAGGGGACTCACCCCTCCACTTT. The rearrangement joins TRBV9 to TRBJ1-6, with TRBD1 matching 7 bases. CDR3 length: 13 amino acids. J lost 10 bases, V lost 4 bases, and 5 bases had no gene match. Germline V gene data show CDR1 as SGDLS and CDR2 as YYNGEE. The whole variable domain, filled in from reference TRBV9 and TRBJ1-6, reads DSGVTQTPKHLITATGQRVTLRCSPRSGDLSVYWYQQSLDQGLQFLIQYYNGEERAKGNILERFSAQQFPDLHSELNLSSLELGDSALYFCASSQTGDSPLHFGNGTRLTVT.

The rearrangement uses TRBV29-1 and TRBJ2-7; 8 bases are a match to TRBD1. The length of the CDR3 is 13 residues. Per germline, CDR1 SQVTM and CDR2 ANQGSEA. Losses at the gene ends were 7 bases for V and 3 bases for J; bases not matched to a gene: 8. The DNA for the CDR3 is TGCAGCGCCACAGGGGGTCCCCTCTACGAGCAGTACTTC. This sequence encodes CSATGGPLYEQYF.

The chain uses TRBV18 and TRBJ2-1; 9 bases match TRBD2. Trimming at V came to 3 bases and at J to 8 bases, leaving 5 bases not matched to a gene. The CDR3 has 14 amino acids. Germline values: CDR1 KGHSH, CDR2 LQKENI. The CDR3 protein is CASSPTSGEDEQFF. In DNA form, the CDR3 reads TGTGCCAGCTCACCGACTAGCGGAGAGGATGAGCAGTTCTTC.

The chain recombines TRBV5-1 with TRBJ2-1, with 7 bases aligning to TRBD1. The CDR3 spans 13 residues. Germline V gene sequence: CDR1 SGHRS, CDR2 YFSETQ. The junction had 4 bases not matched to a gene; V was cut back by 7 bases and J by 3 bases. The DNA for the CDR3 is TGCGCCAGCTGCCGGGACAGCTACAATGAGCAGTTCTTC. This gives the protein CASCRDSYNEQFF.

The V gene is TRBV2, the J gene TRBJ1-1; D is undetermined. The germline V gene has CDR1 SNHLY and CDR2 FYNNEI. V lost 1 base and J lost 6, with 9 bases in between. There are 13 residues in the CDR3. The CDR3 is CASSEVLRAEAFF. The CDR3 bases are TGTGCCAGCAGTGAAGTTTTGAGGGCTGAAGCTTTCTTT. Based on the CDR3 plus reference TRBV2 and TRBJ1-1, the full variable domain is EPEVTQTPSHQVTQMGQEVILRCVPISNHLYFYWYRQILGQKVEFLVSFYNNEISEKSEIFDDQFSVERPDGSNFTLKIRSTKLEDSAMYFCASSEVLRAEAFFGQGTRLTVV.

This chain connects TRBV19 to TRBJ2-7, with D possibly being TRBD2 (5 bases). The length of the CDR3 is 13 residues. The ends were cut back, 7 bases at V and 6 bases at J, with 16 bases in the middle. CDR1 and CDR2 (germline): LNHDA, SQIVND (reference sequence). CDR3 in DNA: TGTGCCAGTACCGATGGGTTACGGGGCGAGCAGTACTTC. Amino acid sequence: CASTDGLRGEQYF.

This chain joins TRBV5-1 and TRBJ1-5; 7 bases match TRBD1. CDR1 is SGHRS, CDR2 YFSETQ, per germline. V was clipped by 4 bases and J by 5 bases; unmatched bases: 6. The CDR3 is made up of 14 amino acids. CDR3 sequence: CASSPGQVDQPQHF. Written as DNA, the CDR3 is TGCGCCAGCAGCCCCGGACAGGTAGATCAGCCCCAGCATTTT.

The chain joins TRBV11-1 to TRBJ2-7; 8 nucleotides agree with TRBD1. The CDR3 contains 13 residues. The trim removed 4 bases at V and 6 bases at J, leaving 5 bases unmatched. Per germline, CDR1 SGHAT and CDR2 FQDESV (reference sequence). CDR3 nucleotide sequence: TGTGCCAGCAGCTGGGAACAGGGGGGCGAGCAGTACTTC. Translation: CASSWEQGGEQYF.

The genes are TRBV11-2 and TRBJ2-7; the match to TRBD1 covers 9 bases. CDR3 length equals 17 residues. The J segment lost 4 bases and the V segment lost 5 bases, leaving 15 bases of the junction unmatched. Germline V CDR1 and CDR2: SGHAT, FQNNGV. Here the CDR3 reads CASSPPGQGALGYEQYF. The CDR3 bases are TGTGCCAGCAGCCCCCCGGGACAGGGTGCCCTGGGGTACGAGCAGTACTTC.

V gene TRBV2 combines with J gene TRBJ2-7; D possibly corresponds to TRBD1 (6 bases). Germline V gene lookup returns CDR1 SNHLY and CDR2 FYNNEI. V was clipped by 0 bases and J by 6 bases, with 12 bases between them. This CDR3 has 14 amino acids. DNA for the CDR3: TGTGCCAGCAGTGAAGCGCTCCGCAGGGGCGAGCAGTACTTC. This encodes CASSEALRRGEQYF. Looking up the rest from reference TRBV2 and TRBJ2-7 gives the full variable domain: EPEVTQTPSHQVTQMGQEVILRCVPISNHLYFYWYRQILGQKVEFLVSFYNNEISEKSEIFDDQFSVERPDGSNFTLKIRSTKLEDSAMYFCASSEALRRGEQYFGPGTRLTVT.

The chain couples TRBV30 to TRBJ1-6; D might be TRBD1 (5 bases). From germline, CDR1 is GTSNPN and CDR2 SVGIG (reference sequence). This CDR3 has 14 amino acids. The ends were cut back, 3 bases at V and 9 bases at J, with 15 bases in the middle. CDR3 DNA: TGTGCCTGGAGCGCCAGGCGGGGCAGTTCACCCCTCCACTTT. It translates to CAWSARRGSSPLHF.

The chain joins TRBV2 to TRBJ2-5; D is unclear. Germline V gene lookup returns CDR1 SNHLY and CDR2 FYNNEI. The CDR3 runs to 13 residues. The germline V and J ends were trimmed by 1 base and 4 bases, with 7 bases remaining between them. CDR3 coding DNA: TGTGCCAGCAGTGAAGAACCGGGAGAGACCCAGTACTTC. This sequence encodes CASSEEPGETQYF.

V is TRBV9 and J is TRBJ2-1; 7 nucleotides agree with TRBD2. The V gene end was trimmed by 2 bases and the J gene end by 0 bases; junction bases not matched to a gene: 5. This CDR3 is 16 amino acids long. Looked up from germline, CDR1 is SGDLS and CDR2 is YYNGEE. Written as DNA, the CDR3 is TGTGCCAGCAGCGTTCTCGGCGGGAGCTCCTACAATGAGCAGTTCTTC. Amino acid sequence: CASSVLGGSSYNEQFF.

The chain couples TRBV28 to TRBJ2-2; 16 nucleotides align to TRBD2. Trimming at V came to 4 bases and at J to 1 base, leaving 18 bases not matched to a gene. CDR1 and CDR2 from the germline V gene are MDHEN and SYDVKM. CDR3 length equals 23 residues. CDR3 nucleotide sequence: TGTGCCAGCAGTTCCTCATTTTTCGCAGTCGGGACTAGCGGGAGGGAGAACACCGGGGAGCTGTTTTTT. Amino acids: CASSSSFFAVGTSGRENTGELFF. Combining the CDR3 with reference TRBV28 and TRBJ2-2 gives the whole variable domain DVKVTQSSRYLVKRTGEKVFLECVQDMDHENMFWYRQDPGLGLRLIYFSYDVKMKEKGDIPEGYSVSREKKERFSLILESASTNQTSMYLCASSSSFFAVGTSGRENTGELFFGEGSRLTVL.

This clone was observed a single time. V is TRBV28 and J is TRBJ2-2, with a tentative D call TRBD1 (5 bases). CDR3 length equals 12 residues. Germline V gene lookup returns CDR1 MDHEN and CDR2 SYDVKM. Trimming shortened V by 2 bases and J by 10 bases, and 8 bases separated the two germline ends. CDR3 in amino acids: CASSLIGEELFF. The CDR3 DNA is TGTGCCAGCAGTTTAATAGGGGAGGAGCTGTTTTTT.

Concerning this clone: The junction shows a germline mismatch at one end, possibly a read error. The rearrangement joins TRBV7-8 to TRBJ2-3; D not resolved. CDR3 length equals 15 residues. The germline V gene has CDR1 SGHVS and CDR2 FQNEAQ. This CDR3 reads CAGSPSAQSTDTQYF. The CDR3 DNA reads TGTGCCGGCAGTCCCAGCGCCCAAAGCACAGATACGCAGTATTTT.

This sequence joins TRBV19 and TRBJ2-1; 9 nucleotides align to TRBD2. The CDR3 is made up of 17 amino acids. Trimming cost V 5 bases and J 7 bases; bases outside gene matches: 15. Germline CDR1 reads LNHDA; CDR2 reads SQIVND (reference sequence). The CDR3: CASSPRGRGGAVNEQFF. The CDR3, as DNA: TGTGCCAGTAGTCCCCGGGGTCGCGGGGGGGCGGTTAATGAGCAGTTCTTC.

The J gene is TRBJ2-1, the V gene TRBV2, with D tentatively TRBD1 (5 bases). Germline V lookup: CDR1 SNHLY, CDR2 FYNNEI. The V and J ends lost 3 bases and 7 bases respectively, with 16 bases between them. CDR3 length: 15 amino acids. The CDR3 protein is CASSELFPAGNEQFF. Written as DNA, the CDR3 is TGTGCCAGCAGTGAGCTTTTCCCTGCAGGGAATGAGCAGTTCTTC.